The 6 T cell receptor beta chains below were found in one sample sequenced in a study of blood T cell repertoires in COVID-19. Libraries were prepared by immunoSEQ multiplex PCR; TCRdb keeps only in-frame clonotypes and omits some of them. The sample contains 150,000 to 200,000 clones, roughly 77% of which appear only once. The sample was peripheral blood. These receptors all come from a human donor in a cohort sampled during active COVID-19.

The chain uses TRBV10-3 and TRBJ1-2; the D gene is possibly TRBD1 (5 bases). Trimming removed 2 bases at V and 7 bases at J, with 26 bases between. The V gene's germline CDR1 is ENHRY and CDR2 SYGVKD. The length of the CDR3 is 18 residues. The CDR3 sequence: CAISEESAGWFVGIGYTF. CDR3 DNA sequence: TGTGCCATCAGTGAGGAATCGGCAGGGTGGTTCGTGGGGATTGGCTACACCTTC.

The rearrangement uses TRBV7-2 and TRBJ2-1, with D possibly matching TRBD2 (6 bases). The V gene's germline CDR1 is SGHTA and CDR2 FQGNSA. The ends were cut back, 4 bases at V and 3 bases at J, with 7 bases in the middle. The CDR3 has 13 amino acids. CDR3 residues: CASSSGGYNEQFF. CDR3 nucleotide sequence: TGTGCCAGCAGCTCCGGGGGCTACAATGAGCAGTTCTTC. Together with reference TRBV7-2 and TRBJ2-1, the CDR3 gives the full variable domain: GAGVSQSPSNKVTEKGKDVELRCDPISGHTALYWYRQSLGQGLEFLIYFQGNSAPDKSGLPSDRFSAERTGGSVSTLTIQRTQQEDSAVYLCASSSGGYNEQFFGPGTRLTVL.

This chain connects TRBV7-9 to TRBJ2-7, with 9 bases fitting TRBD2. CDR3 length equals 14 residues. The junction had 3 bases not matched to a gene; V was cut back by 3 bases and J by 3 bases. The germline gives CDR1 SEHNR, CDR2 FQNEAQ (reference sequence). Here the CDR3 DNA reads TGTGCCAGCAGCTTGGGACTAGCAAACTACGAGCAGTACTTC. Translation gives CASSLGLANYEQYF.

This clone appeared many times. The chain joins TRBV19 to TRBJ2-5; 9 positions match TRBD1. Germline V gene sequence: CDR1 LNHDA, CDR2 SQIVND (reference sequence). V gave up 5 bases and J gave up 9 bases; unmatched junction bases: 7. The CDR3 runs 13 residues. CDR3 protein: CASSRGQGNAQYF. The DNA for the CDR3 is TGTGCCAGTAGTCGAGGACAGGGGAACGCCCAGTACTTC.

The V gene is TRBV9, the J gene TRBJ1-1; no definite D call. Germline V gives CDR1 SGDLS, CDR2 YYNGEE. Trimming left V 4 bases short and J 5 bases short, with 6 bases between. The CDR3 has 11 amino acids. CDR3 amino acids: CASSPMTEAFF. CDR3 nucleotides: TGTGCCAGCAGCCCTATGACTGAAGCTTTCTTT.

The chain recombines TRBV28 with TRBJ2-7; a possible D gene is TRBD1 (6 bases). Germline lookup yields CDR1 MDHEN and CDR2 SYDVKM. Trimming removed 6 bases from V and 4 bases from J, with 16 bases in between. This CDR3 comprises 14 residues. The chain's CDR3 is CASSLTGIGYEQYF. The CDR3 coding sequence is TGTGCCAGCAGCTTAACAGGGATCGGGTACGAGCAGTACTTC.